The 16 T cell receptor beta chains given below trace back to one sample, sequenced in a study of neurological immune-mediated disorders. TCRdb independently ran MiXCR on the 5' RACE reads; one entry per CDR3 protein. The data contain around 25,000 distinct CDR3 sequences, more than 20% of them singletons. Source material: PBMCs. These receptors all come from a woman aged 60-75 years in good health.

This chain connects TRBV12-3 or TRBV12-4 to TRBJ2-7; TRBD2 matches at 9 bases. The CDR3 contains 15 residues. With V trimmed by 6 bases and J by 3 bases, 9 bases remained unmatched. The CDR3 spells CASRPGTSFFYEQYF. The CDR3 nucleotides read TGTGCCAGCAGGCCCGGGACTAGCTTTTTCTACGAGCAGTACTTC.

This clonotype was seen at least ten times. This chain connects TRBV15 to TRBJ2-7; TRBD2 might be the D (6 bases). CDR1 LNHNV and CDR2 YYDKDF come from the germline V gene (reference sequence). CDR3 length: 16 amino acids. Trimming stripped 1 base from V and 0 bases from J, with 13 bases between. CDR3 bases: TGTGCCACCAGCAGAGGGGGTTTGGGGGGCTCCTACGAGCAGTACTTC. Its translation is CATSRGGLGGSYEQYF.

This chain joins TRBV20-1 and TRBJ2-7; 11 nucleotides match TRBD1. V shed 1 base and J 3 bases; nucleotides not matched to a gene: 2. The CDR3 is 14 residues long. Germline CDR1 is DFQATT and CDR2 is SNEGSKA (reference sequence). The CDR3 sequence: CSARAGTGGYEQYF. CDR3 in DNA: TGCAGTGCTAGAGCGGGGACAGGGGGCTACGAGCAGTACTTC.

This clonotype has at least ten counts. The rearrangement links TRBV28 to TRBJ1-5; weak D call: TRBD1 (6 bases). Germline assignment: CDR1 MDHEN and CDR2 SYDVKM. V lost 5 bases and J lost 4, with 15 bases in between. The CDR3 is made up of 15 amino acids. The DNA for the CDR3 is TGTGCCAGCAGTCCTCAGGACAGCATGAATCAGCCCCAGCATTTT. Protein product: CASSPQDSMNQPQHF.

The table lists this clonotype with many counts. CDR3 in DNA: TGTGCCAGCAGTAACACAGCGGGAGTAAGGGGTACGCAGTATTTT. Translation gives CASSNTAGVRGTQYF. V and J are TRBV12-3 or TRBV12-4 and TRBJ2-3; 8 bases map to TRBD2. The CDR3 has 15 residues. V shed 5 bases, J shed 8 bases, and the junction held 12 bases outside the gene matches.

This clonotype was recorded at least ten times. The gene calls are TRBV5-1 and TRBJ2-2; the D is unclear. The ends were cut back, 2 bases at V and 3 bases at J, with 8 bases in the middle. This CDR3 contains 14 residues. Germline CDR1 is SGHRS and CDR2 is YFSETQ. The CDR3 is CASSFPQYTGELFF. The CDR3 DNA follows: TGCGCCAGCAGCTTCCCACAGTACACCGGGGAGCTGTTTTTT.

This clonotype was recorded at least ten times. The J gene is TRBJ1-4, the V gene TRBV5-1; 11 bases agree with TRBD1. The CDR3 runs 15 residues. Losses at the gene ends were 4 bases for V and 8 bases for J; bases not matched to a gene: 7. Per germline, CDR1 SGHRS and CDR2 YFSETQ. DNA for the CDR3: TGCGCCAGCAGCCGGACTCGGGACAGGGGGGAAAAACTGTTTTTT. It encodes CASSRTRDRGEKLFF.

This clonotype was seen many times. The chain recombines TRBV4-3 with TRBJ2-1, with 8 bases matching TRBD2. With V trimmed by 3 bases and J by 8 bases, 12 bases remained unmatched. The germline V gene encodes CDR1 LGHNA and CDR2 YSLEER. This CDR3 comprises 16 residues. CDR3 DNA sequence: TGCGCCAGCAGCCAGAACCTAGCGGGTGGAGGTGATGAGCAGTTCTTC. Its protein is CASSQNLAGGGDEQFF.

This clonotype was counted ten times or more. The genes are TRBV20-1 and TRBJ1-5, with 9 bases that match TRBD1. Germline assignment: CDR1 DFQATT and CDR2 SNEGSKA (reference sequence). The V gene end was trimmed by 5 bases and the J gene end by 3 bases; junction bases not matched to a gene: 5. The CDR3 contains 14 residues. The CDR3 here is CSAYDRGFNQPQHF. Written as DNA, the CDR3 is TGCAGTGCTTACGACAGGGGGTTCAATCAGCCCCAGCATTTT.

This clonotype was recorded many times. The V call is TRBV5-1, the J call TRBJ2-3; D possibly corresponds to TRBD2 (5 bases). V gave up 4 bases and J gave up 6 bases, with 24 bases separating them. Germline lookup yields CDR1 SGHRS and CDR2 YFSETQ. The CDR3 extends over 17 amino acids. Here the CDR3 reads CASSPQPDTNRGDTQYF. DNA for the CDR3: TGCGCCAGCAGCCCTCAACCTGACACCAATCGAGGGGATACGCAGTATTTT.

In this sample, this clonotype turned up many times. The gene calls are TRBV6-2 or TRBV6-3 and TRBJ2-3; possibly TRBD1 for D (5 bases). Trimming took 3 bases from V and 6 from J, leaving 13 bases between them. Germline loops: CDR1 MNHEY, CDR2 SVGEGT. The CDR3 spans 14 residues. This CDR3 reads CASSYRDSQDTQYF. The CDR3 nucleotides are TGTGCCAGCAGTTATCGAGACAGCCAGGATACGCAGTATTTT.

V usage is TRBV5-1 and J usage is TRBJ2-2, with D unclear. This CDR3 has 14 amino acids. Germline CDR1 is SGHRS and CDR2 is YFSETQ. V dropped 3 bases and J dropped 2 bases, with 8 bases sitting between them. This chain's CDR3 is CASSSDSNTGELFF. The CDR3 bases are TGCGCCAGCAGCTCAGATTCTAACACCGGGGAGCTGTTTTTT.

Within the sample, this clonotype is medium-sized. The genes are TRBV7-2 and TRBJ2-5, with no clear D. The CDR3 covers 11 residues. Trimming left V 4 bases short and J 8 bases short, with 8 bases between. Per the germline V gene, CDR1 is SGHTA and CDR2 is FQGNSA. CDR3 sequence reads: CASSSSQTQYF. The CDR3 DNA sequence: TGTGCCAGCAGCTCCTCGCAAACCCAGTACTTC.

This clonotype was seen repeatedly, ten times or more. The V and J genes are TRBV25-1 and TRBJ2-7; 10 bases fit TRBD1. The J segment lost 7 bases and the V segment lost 4 bases, leaving 7 bases of the junction unmatched. CDR1 and CDR2 (germline): MGHDK, SYGVNS. CDR3 size: 14 residues. DNA of the CDR3: TGTGCCAGCAGTGTTGGGACAGGGGTTCATGAGCAGTACTTC. Translating gives CASSVGTGVHEQYF.

This clonotype rates as medium-sized. This chain joins TRBV20-1 and TRBJ2-1, with TRBD2 matching over 11 bases. Germline trimming cut 6 bases from V and 5 bases from J; bases unmatched to any gene: 9. The CDR3 contains 15 residues. CDR1 and CDR2 (germline): DFQATT, SNEGSKA (reference sequence). The CDR3 DNA reads as TGCAGTGCCCCAGGACCGGGACTAGCGGACAATGAGCAGTTCTTC. This encodes CSAPGPGLADNEQFF.

This clonotype was observed many times. The V and J genes are TRBV4-2 and TRBJ2-5; the D gene is possibly TRBD2 (6 bases). CDR1 and CDR2 (germline): LGHNA, YNFKEQ. Trimming removed 0 bases at V and 7 bases at J, with 12 bases between. The CDR3 is made up of 14 amino acids. CDR3 DNA: TGTGCCAGCAGCCAAGATGGGTTCGGGGGGACCCAGTACTTC. Translating gives CASSQDGFGGTQYF.